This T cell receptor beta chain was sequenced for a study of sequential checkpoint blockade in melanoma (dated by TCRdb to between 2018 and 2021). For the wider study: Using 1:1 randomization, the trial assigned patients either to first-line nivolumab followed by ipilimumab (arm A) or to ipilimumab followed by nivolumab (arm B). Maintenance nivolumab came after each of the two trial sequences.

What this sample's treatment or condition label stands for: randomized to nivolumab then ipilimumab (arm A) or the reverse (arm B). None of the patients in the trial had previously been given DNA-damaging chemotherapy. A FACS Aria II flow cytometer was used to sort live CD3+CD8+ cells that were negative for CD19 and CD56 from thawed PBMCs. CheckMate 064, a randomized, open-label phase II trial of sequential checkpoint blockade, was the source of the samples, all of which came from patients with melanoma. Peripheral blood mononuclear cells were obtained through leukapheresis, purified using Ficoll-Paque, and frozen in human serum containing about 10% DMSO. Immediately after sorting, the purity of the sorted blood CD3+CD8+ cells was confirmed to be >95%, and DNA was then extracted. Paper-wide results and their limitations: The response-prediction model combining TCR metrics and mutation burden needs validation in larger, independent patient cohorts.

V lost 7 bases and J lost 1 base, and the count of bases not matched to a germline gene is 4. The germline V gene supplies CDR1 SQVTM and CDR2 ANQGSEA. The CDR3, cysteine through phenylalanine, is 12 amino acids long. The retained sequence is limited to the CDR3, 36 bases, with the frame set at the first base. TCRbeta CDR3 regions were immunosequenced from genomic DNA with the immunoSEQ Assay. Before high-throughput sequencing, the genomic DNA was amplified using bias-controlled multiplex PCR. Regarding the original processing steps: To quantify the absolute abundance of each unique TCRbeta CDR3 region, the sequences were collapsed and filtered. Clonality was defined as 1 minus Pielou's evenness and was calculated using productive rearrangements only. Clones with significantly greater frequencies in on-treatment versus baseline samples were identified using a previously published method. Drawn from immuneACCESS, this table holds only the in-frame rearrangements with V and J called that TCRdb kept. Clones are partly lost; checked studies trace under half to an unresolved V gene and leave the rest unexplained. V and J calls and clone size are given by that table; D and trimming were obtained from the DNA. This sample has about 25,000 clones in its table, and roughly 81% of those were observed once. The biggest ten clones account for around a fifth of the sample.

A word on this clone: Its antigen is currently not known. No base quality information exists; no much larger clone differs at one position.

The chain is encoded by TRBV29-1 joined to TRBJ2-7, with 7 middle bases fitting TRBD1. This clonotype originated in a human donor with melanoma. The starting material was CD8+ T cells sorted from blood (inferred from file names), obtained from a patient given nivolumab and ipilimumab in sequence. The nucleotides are TGCAGCGCCTTGGGACAGTCCTACGAGCAGTACTTC. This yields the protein CSALGQSYEQYF.